The entry below gives a single TCR beta chain sequence along with its context. No antigen is known for it. This sample is part of a study of Ad26.COV2.S vaccination and SARS-CoV-2 variants. Background on the study: Participants got Ad26.COV2.S intramuscularly, once or twice 56 days apart.

Trimming cost V 10 bases and J 1 base, with 5 bases left between them. The CDR3 sequence is 11 residues long. Germline CDR1 and CDR2: MNHEY and SVGAGI. Repertoires were generated with immunoSEQ multiplex PCR, while TCRdb's copy carries only in-frame clones and drops some. The data contain some 640,000 clones, 70% to 90% of them seen just once; the ten biggest clones take up nearly 1.5%. The treatment is: about 20 received Ad26.COV2.S at low or high dose, single or two shots; 5 received placebo; per-sample allocation not given. The investigators took samples on day 63 after the first vaccine or placebo injection. Findings and limits, study-wide: The analyses of TCR breadth and depth may have understated the size of total T cell responses. Higher spike-specific TCR breadth was found in vaccine recipients than in placebo recipients.

This sequence was found in a person between 18 and 59 years old who received the Ad26.COV2.S COVID-19 vaccine or a placebo. This chain joins TRBV6-5 and TRBJ1-5; D gene ambiguous. The sequenced sample was peripheral blood, obtained in a trial of Ad26.COV2.S vaccine versus placebo. The CDR3 here is CATQSNQPQHF. The CDR3 DNA reads TGTGCCACACAGAGCAATCAGCCCCAGCATTTT.